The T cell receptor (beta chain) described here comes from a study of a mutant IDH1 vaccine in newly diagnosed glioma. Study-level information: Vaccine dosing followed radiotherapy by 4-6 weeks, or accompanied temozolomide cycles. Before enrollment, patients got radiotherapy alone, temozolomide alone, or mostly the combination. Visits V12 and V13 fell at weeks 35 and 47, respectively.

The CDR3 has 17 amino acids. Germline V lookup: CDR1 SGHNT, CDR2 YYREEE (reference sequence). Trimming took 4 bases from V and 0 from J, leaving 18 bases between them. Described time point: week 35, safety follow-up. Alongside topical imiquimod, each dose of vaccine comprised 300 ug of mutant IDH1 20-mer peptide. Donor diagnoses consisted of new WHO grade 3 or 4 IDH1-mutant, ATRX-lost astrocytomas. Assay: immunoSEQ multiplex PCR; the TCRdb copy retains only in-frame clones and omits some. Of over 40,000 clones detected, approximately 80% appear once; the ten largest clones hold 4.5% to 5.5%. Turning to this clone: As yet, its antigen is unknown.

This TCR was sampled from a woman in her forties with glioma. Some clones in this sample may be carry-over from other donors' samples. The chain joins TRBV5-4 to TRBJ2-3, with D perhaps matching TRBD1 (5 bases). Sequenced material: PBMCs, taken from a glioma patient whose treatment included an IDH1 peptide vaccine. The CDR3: CASSTARSGSSTDTQYF. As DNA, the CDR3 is TGTGCCAGCAGCACGGCCCGGTCAGGGTCTAGCACAGATACGCAGTATTTT.